This section outlines one T cell receptor (beta chain) sequence together with its context. The data derive from a study of cytomegalovirus exposure and HLA in healthy donors. CDR1 and CDR2 from the germline V gene are SGHRS and YFSETQ. V dropped 3 bases and J dropped 8 bases, with 14 bases sitting between them. The CDR3 has 13 residues. Primers: 60 Vbeta forward and 13 Jbeta reverse. Assay: immunoSEQ multiplex PCR; the TCRdb copy retains only in-frame clones and omits some. The repertoire holds approximately 76,000 clones, with 73% as singletons. Sequenced: PBMCs. The clonotype was recovered from a woman aged 40 to 50 in good health and CMV-seropositive. V usage is TRBV5-1 and J usage is TRBJ1-2, with D tentatively TRBD1 (5 bases). The CDR3 nucleotides read TGCGCCAGCAGCTCGCTACCCCGGGGGGGCTACACCTTC. Translated: CASSSLPRGGYTF.